One sample yielded the 2 T cell receptor beta chains listed below, sequenced in a study of blood T cell repertoires in COVID-19. Produced via immunoSEQ multiplex PCR; TCRdb's table is partial and in-frame only. The sample contains 310,000 or so clones, approximately 88% of which appear only once. Sequencing input: PBMCs or T cells enriched from blood (not recorded which). The receptors originated from a woman aged 18 to 35 who had recovered from COVID-19.

The rearrangement uses TRBV15 and TRBJ1-4; tentative D call: TRBD1 (5 bases). V lost 0 bases and J lost 8, with 13 bases in between. Germline-derived CDR1 and CDR2 are LNHNV and YYDKDF (reference sequence). The CDR3 has 15 amino acids. The CDR3 loop is CATSRDGQAGEKLFF. CDR3 sequence (DNA): TGTGCCACCAGCAGAGATGGTCAGGCAGGGGAAAAACTGTTTTTT.

In its sample, this clone was seen once. The chain links TRBV5-1 to TRBJ1-2; TRBD1 matches at 7 bases. The CDR3 length is 14 residues. Unmatched junction bases numbered 9, after V lost 4 bases and J lost 6 bases. CDR1 and CDR2 (germline): SGHRS, YFSETQ. The CDR3 region is CASSPETGNHGYTF. The DNA for the CDR3 is TGCGCCAGCAGCCCGGAGACAGGGAACCATGGCTACACCTTC.